This TCR beta chain was sequenced for a study of T and B cells in COVID-19 patients. TRB was amplified from about 250-500 ng of blood genomic DNA. Multiplex PCR with BIOMED2 TRB-A/B primer pools amplified TRB rearrangements. TCRdb re-analysed the multiplex PCR reads in MiXCR, keeping a single row per CDR3 protein. The sample gives nearly 15,000 distinct CDR3 sequences, roughly 31% of which show up once; 1% to 1.5% is in the top ten. This clonotype was sampled from a human donor who had recovered from COVID-19. The sequenced sample consisted of blood.

The CDR3 DNA is TGTGCCAGCAGTACTAGACAGGCGCGATCCTACGAGCAGTACTTC. It is translated as CASSTRQARSYEQYF. The J gene is TRBJ2-7, the V gene TRBV6-2 or TRBV6-3, with a tentative D call TRBD1 (6 bases). The CDR3 has 15 residues. The ends were cut back, 5 bases at V and 1 base at J, with 15 bases in the middle. CDR1 MNHEY and CDR2 SVGEGT come from the germline V gene.